One and the same sample provided the 31 T cell receptor beta chains below, sequenced in a study of CD8+ T cells in alopecia areata. Treatment defined: oral pan-JAK inhibitor, 5-10 mg twice daily. Reverse transcription of extracted RNA yielded cDNA, which provided the sequencing template. Method: immunoSEQ multiplex PCR; TCRdb's copy keeps in-frame clones and lacks some. Among some 110,000 clones listed, roughly 63% were seen once. This specimen was CD8+ T cells sorted from blood, taken at week 4, from a patient treated with tofacitinib. These receptors all stem from a human donor with alopecia areata.

The chain combines TRBV5-1 with TRBJ2-5, with TRBD1 matching 7 bases. CDR1 is SGHRS, CDR2 YFSETQ, per germline. The CDR3 consists of 15 residues. Losses at the gene ends were 5 bases for V and 2 bases for J; bases not matched to a gene: 9. The CDR3 region is CASSTRDSTQETQYF. The CDR3 DNA reads TGCGCCAGCAGTACCAGGGACAGCACTCAAGAGACCCAGTACTTC.

J is TRBJ1-2 and V is TRBV6-5, with D perhaps matching TRBD1 (5 bases). This CDR3 comprises 12 residues. In germline, CDR1 is MNHEY, CDR2 SVGAGI. Trimming pared 6 bases from V and 6 bases from J, leaving 11 bases between. CDR3 nucleotide sequence: TGTGCCAGCAGACATCAGGGAAATGGCTACACCTTC. Amino acids: CASRHQGNGYTF.

The chain is built from TRBV5-1 and TRBJ1-2; tentative D call: TRBD1 (6 bases). Trimming took 4 bases from V and 6 from J, leaving 16 bases between them. CDR1 is SGHRS and CDR2 is YFSETQ in the germline V gene. This CDR3 comprises 14 residues. CDR3 region: CASSGSGQPDGYTF. CDR3 nucleotide sequence: TGCGCCAGCAGCGGCAGTGGACAGCCCGATGGCTACACCTTC.

The DNA of the CDR3 is TGTGCCACGAACCGGGAGACCACAGATACGCAGTATTTT. It specifies CATNRETTDTQYF. The V gene is TRBV19, the J gene TRBJ2-3; D may be TRBD2 (6 bases). Germline V gives CDR1 LNHDA, CDR2 SQIVND (reference sequence). Trimming removed 10 bases at V and 2 bases at J, with 13 bases between. The CDR3 contains 13 residues.

The chain joins TRBV27 to TRBJ2-5, with a tentative D call TRBD1 (6 bases). Germline values: CDR1 MNHEY, CDR2 SMNVEV (reference sequence). V lost 5 bases to trimming and J lost 4 bases, with 23 bases between them. The CDR3 is 17 residues long. CDR3 nucleotides: TGTGCCAGCAGTGGGTCGGAGAGGGGGTTGCGTGGAGAGACCCAGTACTTC. Translated, it gives CASSGSERGLRGETQYF.

This clone has only one observation. The chain recombines TRBV29-1 with TRBJ1-2; D is possibly TRBD1 (6 bases). Germline V gives CDR1 SQVTM, CDR2 ANQGSEA. V was shortened by 0 bases and J by 8 bases, with 13 bases between the two germline ends. The CDR3 sequence is 13 residues long. The CDR3 DNA sequence: TGCAGCGTTGAAGATCAGAGGCAGGGGGGCTACACCTTC. Residues: CSVEDQRQGGYTF.

The chain combines TRBV4-1 with TRBJ1-1; no clear D. The V end was cut by 0 bases, the J end by 1 base, with 18 bases between. The CDR3 spans 18 residues. CDR1 is MGHRA, CDR2 YSYEKL, per germline. The CDR3: CASSQDGPGRLGNTEAFF. CDR3 coding DNA: TGCGCCAGCAGCCAAGATGGGCCCGGCAGGCTGGGGAACACTGAAGCTTTCTTT.

The chain employs TRBV29-1 and TRBJ2-5; perhaps D is TRBD1 or TRBD2 (5 bases each). With 1 base removed from V and 11 bases from J, the gap between germline ends came to 17 bases. The CDR3 runs to 13 residues. Germline loops: CDR1 SQVTM, CDR2 ANQGSEA. The CDR3 DNA reads TGCAGCGTTGAAGGAAGGGACCCAGGTTCTCAGTACTTC. Its translation: CSVEGRDPGSQYF.

This chain uses TRBV30 with TRBJ1-4, with 7 bases aligning to TRBD1. Germline V CDR1 and CDR2: GTSNPN, SVGIG (reference sequence). The CDR3 has 13 amino acids. Trimming removed 3 bases from V and 4 bases from J; junction bases left unmatched: 2. The CDR3 nucleotides read TGTGCCTGGAGGACAGGGAGTAATGAAAAACTGTTTTTT. As protein: CAWRTGSNEKLFF.

The chain links TRBV30 to TRBJ2-7, with 9 bases identical to TRBD1. With V trimmed by 4 bases and J by 0 bases, 7 bases remained unmatched. Germline loops: CDR1 GTSNPN, CDR2 SVGIG (reference sequence). This CDR3 contains 15 residues. CDR3 DNA: TGTGCCTGGACCGGACAGGGGTCGAGCTCCTACGAGCAGTACTTC. It translates to CAWTGQGSSSYEQYF. Filled out from reference TRBV30 and TRBJ2-7, the complete variable domain reads SQTIHQWPATLVQPVGSPLSLECTVEGTSNPNLYWYRQAAGRGLQLLFYSVGIGQISSEVPQNLSASRPQDRQFILSSKKLLLSDSGFYLCAWTGQGSSSYEQYFGPGTRLTVT.

This clone was counted between two and nine times. This chain connects TRBV29-1 to TRBJ2-7; 8 nucleotides line up with TRBD1. CDR1 is SQVTM, CDR2 ANQGSEA, per germline. The ends lost 8 bases at V and 6 bases at J; junction bases unmatched: 9. This CDR3 spans 12 amino acids. The CDR3 region has the DNA TGCAGCCTCCTGACAGGGGCGGGCGAGCAGTACTTC. Translated, it gives CSLLTGAGEQYF.

The chain combines TRBV7-8 with TRBJ1-2, with D uncertain. Trimming pared 1 base from V and 3 bases from J, leaving 6 bases between. Germline V lookup: CDR1 SGHVS, CDR2 FQNEAQ. This CDR3 contains 13 residues. CDR3 nucleotide sequence: TGTGCCAGCAGCTTAGGTGGGGACTATGGCTACACCTTC. This gives the protein CASSLGGDYGYTF.

J is TRBJ2-1 and V is TRBV4-1, with 8 nucleotides matching TRBD1. The CDR3 consists of 16 residues. Germline CDR1 and CDR2: MGHRA and YSYEKL. After removal of 3 bases from V and 0 bases from J, the junction contained 4 bases not matched to a gene. CDR3 sequence reads: CASSQPDRDSYNEQFF. DNA of the CDR3: TGCGCCAGCAGCCAGCCGGACAGGGACTCCTACAATGAGCAGTTCTTC.

V usage is TRBV19 and J usage is TRBJ2-3; D is unresolved. Germline V gene data show CDR1 as LNHDA and CDR2 as SQIVND (reference sequence). Trimming took off 2 bases at V and 4 bases at J, with 7 bases between the two ends. The CDR3 is made up of 13 amino acids. The CDR3 loop is CASSIKAPDTQYF. CDR3 nucleotides: TGTGCCAGTAGTATAAAGGCCCCAGATACGCAGTATTTT.

V gene TRBV13 combines with J gene TRBJ2-1; D not certain. CDR1 and CDR2 from the germline V gene are PRHDT and FYEKMQ (reference sequence). V was clipped by 3 bases and J by 10 bases, with 10 bases between them. The CDR3 is 12 amino acids. CDR3 DNA: TGTGCCAGCAGCTTTCTGGATCCGGAGCAGTTCTTC. Its translation is CASSFLDPEQFF.

Concerning this clone itself: The junction departs from the called germline gene at one end, perhaps through a read error. This CDR3 reads CASSERISPTRELFF. The DNA for the CDR3 is TGTGCCAGCAGTGAAAGAATCTCACCCACCCGGGAGCTGTTTTTT. This chain links TRBV2 with TRBJ2-2; D is undetermined. The germline V gene has CDR1 SNHLY and CDR2 FYNNEI. CDR3 length equals 15 residues.

This clone appeared once. The CDR3 spells CASSYTTNNQPQHF. CDR3 coding DNA: TGTGCCAGCAGCTATACGACTAACAATCAGCCCCAGCATTTT. The chain recombines TRBV7-8 with TRBJ1-5; D gene unclear. The CDR3 extends over 14 amino acids. CDR1 and CDR2 from the germline V gene are SGHVS and FQNEAQ. The ends were cut back, 4 bases at V and 3 bases at J, with 10 bases in the middle.

This chain connects TRBV29-1 to TRBJ2-6; TRBD1 matches 7 bases. Germline assignment: CDR1 SQVTM and CDR2 ANQGSEA. The trim removed 6 bases at V and 1 base at J, leaving 12 bases unmatched. The CDR3 is 17 amino acids. The CDR3, as DNA: TGCAGCGTGGCCTCGGGTAGGGGGCTATCTGGGGCCAACGTCCTGACTTTC. It encodes CSVASGRGLSGANVLTF.

This chain connects TRBV30 to TRBJ2-7; the D gene is possibly TRBD1 (7 bases). Germline CDR1 is GTSNPN and CDR2 is SVGIG (reference sequence). The CDR3 is 15 amino acids. Deletions cut 2 bases from V and 4 bases from J, with 18 bases between. The CDR3 DNA follows: TGTGCCTGGAGTCTCCCCGCGGGACAGAAATACGAGCAGTACTTC. Amino acid sequence: CAWSLPAGQKYEQYF.

The chain links TRBV29-1 to TRBJ1-4, with D perhaps TRBD1 (5 bases). This CDR3 contains 14 residues. CDR1 SQVTM and CDR2 ANQGSEA come from the germline V gene. Between the trimmed V and J ends, which lost 7 bases and 8 bases, there was a span of 20 bases. CDR3 nucleotide sequence: TGCAGCGGCCTAATCAGGGCGAAGGGGGAAAAACTGTTTTTT. Its protein product is CSGLIRAKGEKLFF.

J is TRBJ1-2 and V is TRBV29-1; TRBD1 agrees at 10 bases. This CDR3 spans 18 amino acids. V shed 1 base, J shed 0 bases, and the junction held 11 bases outside the gene matches. From germline, CDR1 is SQVTM and CDR2 ANQGSEA. The CDR3 is CSVEAKGDRGPSNYGYTF. The CDR3 DNA follows: TGCAGCGTTGAAGCGAAGGGGGACAGGGGCCCCTCTAACTATGGCTACACCTTC.

The CDR3 bases are TGTGCCAGCAACTCCGGTCCCTCGTACTATGGCTACACCTTC. It is translated as CASNSGPSYYGYTF. The chain has TRBV7-9 and TRBJ1-2, with D unclear. The V gene lost 7 bases and the J gene lost 3 bases, with 15 bases spanning the gap. The CDR3 length is 14 residues. The germline CDR1 and CDR2 sequences are SEHNR and FQNEAQ (reference sequence).

V is TRBV29-1 and J is TRBJ1-2, with D tentatively TRBD1 (5 bases). V lost 4 bases and J lost 8, with 20 bases in between. Germline-derived CDR1 and CDR2 are SQVTM and ANQGSEA. CDR3 length: 14 residues. The CDR3 loop is CSVVSRTLSLGYTF. CDR3 sequence (DNA): TGCAGCGTTGTTTCACGGACACTCTCGCTCGGCTACACCTTC.

V is TRBV30 and J is TRBJ2-7, with TRBD1 matching 9 bases. The CDR3 runs to 15 residues. Germline trimming cut 0 bases from V and 2 bases from J; bases unmatched to any gene: 5. CDR1 is GTSNPN and CDR2 is SVGIG in the germline V gene (reference sequence). The CDR3 is CAWSVLGTGTYEQYF. The CDR3 nucleotides are TGTGCCTGGAGTGTACTCGGGACAGGGACCTACGAGCAGTACTTC.

The chain combines TRBV27 with TRBJ2-1; the match to TRBD2 covers 9 bases. From germline, CDR1 is MNHEY and CDR2 SMNVEV (reference sequence). This CDR3 is 20 amino acids long. V was clipped by 3 bases and J by 0 bases; unmatched bases: 15. The CDR3 nucleotides are TGTGCCAGCAGTTTCCCTCCACCGGGACTAGCCCATAGCTCCTACAATGAGCAGTTCTTC. Translation gives CASSFPPPGLAHSSYNEQFF.

J is TRBJ2-4 and V is TRBV4-1; 10 nucleotides line up with TRBD1. This CDR3 has 18 amino acids. Unmatched junction bases numbered 9, after V lost 3 bases and J lost 1 base. The germline gives CDR1 MGHRA, CDR2 YSYEKL. This chain's CDR3 is CASSHPGQGGMAKNIQYF. The CDR3 nucleotides are TGCGCCAGCAGCCACCCCGGACAGGGGGGAATGGCCAAAAACATTCAGTACTTC.

The chain has TRBV7-2 and TRBJ2-7, with 11 bases aligning to TRBD2. CDR1 SGHTA and CDR2 FQGNSA come from the germline V gene. This CDR3 comprises 15 residues. V dropped 2 bases and J dropped 0; count of bases not matched to a gene: 0. The CDR3 nucleotides read TGTGCCAGCAGCTTAACTAGCGGGGGCTCCTACGAGCAGTACTTC. It encodes CASSLTSGGSYEQYF.

V usage is TRBV9 and J usage is TRBJ2-6; 8 positions match TRBD1. Germline assignment: CDR1 SGDLS and CDR2 YYNGEE. V was clipped by 3 bases and J by 3 bases; unmatched bases: 8. The CDR3 covers 17 residues. DNA of the CDR3: TGTGCCAGCAGCGACAACCCAGGGGGCGATGGGGCCAACGTCCTGACTTTC. Its protein is CASSDNPGGDGANVLTF.

This rearrangement joins TRBV5-4 to TRBJ2-5; D may be TRBD2 (6 bases). The CDR3 sequence is 13 residues long. Germline-derived CDR1 and CDR2 are SGHNT and YYREEE (reference sequence). The germline V and J ends were trimmed by 4 bases and 8 bases, with 15 bases remaining between them. The CDR3 loop reads CASSHWGEGTQYF. As DNA, the CDR3 is TGTGCCAGCAGCCATTGGGGGGAAGGAACCCAGTACTTC.

A word on this clone: The sample carries other DNA sequences with the same CDR3. The chain links TRBV29-1 to TRBJ2-1, with a tentative D call TRBD1 (6 bases). The CDR3 has 11 amino acids. Germline V gives CDR1 SQVTM, CDR2 ANQGSEA. Between the trimmed V and J ends, which lost 5 bases and 7 bases, there was a span of 9 bases. The CDR3 region is CSVPQGNEQFF. CDR3 sequence (DNA): TGCAGCGTTCCACAGGGAAATGAGCAGTTCTTC.

The V call is TRBV29-1, the J call TRBJ2-5; 7 nucleotides line up with TRBD2. Germline lookup yields CDR1 SQVTM and CDR2 ANQGSEA. Trimming took 7 bases from V and 2 from J; bases not matched to a gene: 16. This CDR3 comprises 16 residues. CDR3 sequence reads: CSAVLTSSGSQETQYF. Written as DNA, the CDR3 is TGCAGCGCTGTACTGACTAGCTCCGGATCACAAGAGACCCAGTACTTC.